A single sample gave rise to the 27 T cell receptor beta chains below, sequenced in a study of blood T cell repertoires in COVID-19. Using immunoSEQ multiplex PCR, the repertoire was profiled, and TCRdb retains in-frame clones only, with some absent. The table records more than 200,000 clones, about 88% of them present only once. The specimen was peripheral blood. Receptors were obtained from a man aged 70 or older with acute or convalescent COVID-19.

The chain is built from TRBV5-4 and TRBJ1-4; the D gene is possibly TRBD1 (5 bases). Germline V CDR1 and CDR2: SGHNT, YYREEE (reference sequence). V dropped 1 base and J dropped 0 bases, with 10 bases sitting between them. CDR3 size: 16 residues. The CDR3, as DNA: TGTGCCAGCAGCTTGAATGGGGGGACAACTAATGAAAAACTGTTTTTT. It yields the protein CASSLNGGTTNEKLFF.

The J gene is TRBJ2-1, the V gene TRBV29-1; no clear D gene. The germline CDR1 and CDR2 sequences are SQVTM and ANQGSEA. CDR3 length: 12 amino acids. Trimming took off 3 bases at V and 4 bases at J, with 7 bases between the two ends. In DNA form, the CDR3 reads TGCAGCGTTGACTGGCAGTACAATGAGCAGTTCTTC. Its protein is CSVDWQYNEQFF.

The chain has TRBV5-6 and TRBJ2-7; D possibly corresponds to TRBD1 (6 bases). The CDR3 is made up of 15 amino acids. The ends were cut back, 4 bases at V and 1 base at J, with 15 bases in the middle. Germline CDR1 reads SGHDT; CDR2 reads YYEEEE. CDR3 amino acids: CASSLTDRPSYEQYF. CDR3 DNA: TGTGCCAGCAGCCTAACCGACAGGCCGTCCTACGAGCAGTACTTC.

This clone was seen just once. V and J are TRBV27 and TRBJ2-1; 10 positions match TRBD2. The trim removed 3 bases at V and 6 bases at J, leaving 5 bases unmatched. This CDR3 is 15 amino acids long. CDR1 and CDR2 (germline): MNHEY, SMNVEV (reference sequence). CDR3 sequence reads: CASSLVAGGGNEQFF. For the CDR3, the DNA is TGTGCCAGCAGTTTGGTAGCGGGAGGTGGCAATGAGCAGTTCTTC.

V usage is TRBV7-3 and J usage is TRBJ1-1; a possible D gene is TRBD1 (5 bases). The germline V and J ends were trimmed by 0 bases and 3 bases, with 8 bases remaining between them. The CDR3 runs 14 residues. Germline V gives CDR1 SGHTA, CDR2 FQGTGA. CDR3 DNA sequence: TGTGCCAGCAGCTTAACTGGGGCGGACACTGAAGCTTTCTTT. Residues: CASSLTGADTEAFF.

The chain joins TRBV28 to TRBJ2-7, with TRBD1 matching 7 bases. From germline, CDR1 is MDHEN and CDR2 SYDVKM. V was clipped by 6 bases and J by 0 bases; unmatched bases: 5. The CDR3 is 14 residues long. CDR3 sequence reads: CASSAQGPSYEQYF. In DNA form, the CDR3 reads TGTGCCAGCAGCGCACAGGGGCCCTCCTACGAGCAGTACTTC.

The chain uses TRBV7-6 and TRBJ2-1; tentative D call: TRBD1 (5 bases). Trimming stripped 6 bases from V and 4 bases from J, with 16 bases between. The germline V gene has CDR1 SGHVS and CDR2 FNYEAQ. The CDR3 has 15 residues. DNA for the CDR3: TGTGCCAGCAGTCCTAGACAGTCCAGTTACAATGAGCAGTTCTTC. Protein product: CASSPRQSSYNEQFF.

The chain is built from TRBV18 and TRBJ2-7; D remains ambiguous. The germline CDR1 and CDR2 sequences are KGHSH and LQKENI. V lost 3 bases and J lost 2, with 14 bases in between. The CDR3 covers 15 residues. CDR3 amino acids: CASSPEQIETYEQYF. The DNA of the CDR3 is TGTGCCAGCTCACCGGAACAGATAGAAACCTACGAGCAGTACTTC.

This clone turned up a few times. This chain joins TRBV5-4 and TRBJ2-2; possible D gene TRBD1, 5 bases. This CDR3 has 14 amino acids. Trimming left V 4 bases short and J 1 base short, with 8 bases between. Germline-derived CDR1 and CDR2 are SGHNT and YYREEE (reference sequence). Here the CDR3 reads CASSPTENTGELFF. CDR3 bases: TGTGCCAGCAGCCCGACAGAGAACACCGGGGAGCTGTTTTTT. The full variable domain, with the rest looked up from reference TRBV5-4 and TRBJ2-2, is ETGVTQSPTHLIKTRGQQVTLRCSSQSGHNTVSWYQQALGQGPQFIFQYYREEENGRGNFPPRFSGLQFPNYSSELNVNALELDDSALYLCASSPTENTGELFFGEGSRLTVL.

This clone was picked up a small number of times. The chain joins TRBV9 to TRBJ2-7, with a tentative D call TRBD1 (6 bases). The germline CDR1 and CDR2 sequences are SGDLS and YYNGEE. Trimming removed 0 bases from V and 0 bases from J, with 13 bases in between. This CDR3 has 16 residues. CDR3 bases: TGTGCCAGCAGCGTAGAAGTAGGGGGAAGCTCCTACGAGCAGTACTTC. Amino acids: CASSVEVGGSSYEQYF.

This clone was seen a single time. The same CDR3 also results from other DNA sequences found in this sample. The chain uses TRBV18 and TRBJ1-5, with D possibly TRBD1 on 5 matching bases. V was shortened by 2 bases and J by 0 bases, with 8 bases between the two germline ends. This CDR3 contains 15 residues. Germline V CDR1 and CDR2: KGHSH, LQKENI. The CDR3, as DNA: TGTGCCAGCTCACCAGCGGGGGGTAGCAATCAGCCCCAGCATTTT. Protein sequence: CASSPAGGSNQPQHF. Together with reference TRBV18 and TRBJ1-5, the CDR3 gives the full variable domain: NAGVMQNPRHLVRRRGQEARLRCSPMKGHSHVYWYRQLPEEGLKFMVYLQKENIIDESGMPKERFSAEFPKEGPSILRIQQVVRGDSAAYFCASSPAGGSNQPQHFGDGTRLSIL.

The rearrangement links TRBV12-3 or TRBV12-4 to TRBJ1-2; 9 bases map to TRBD1. Trimming removed 7 bases from V and 7 bases from J; junction bases left unmatched: 7. The CDR3 runs 13 residues. CDR3 in DNA: TGTGCCAGCAACCTGGACAGGGGAAGTGGCTACACCTTC. Protein: CASNLDRGSGYTF.

The chain has TRBV6-5 and TRBJ2-2; tentative D call: TRBD1 (6 bases). The ends were cut back, 11 bases at V and 8 bases at J, with 18 bases in the middle. The CDR3 contains 13 residues. From germline, CDR1 is MNHEY and CDR2 SVGAGI. DNA for the CDR3: TGTGCCGGACGACCCAGGGGCGATGGGGAGCTGTTTTTT. The encoded protein is CAGRPRGDGELFF.

The V gene is TRBV5-1, the J gene TRBJ2-7, with 9 nucleotides matching TRBD1. From germline, CDR1 is SGHRS and CDR2 YFSETQ. V shed 0 bases and J 3 bases; nucleotides not matched to a gene: 10. The CDR3 contains 17 residues. CDR3 nucleotides: TGCGCCAGCAGCTTGGATCATTCGGGACAGGGAAGCTACGAGCAGTACTTC. Translation gives CASSLDHSGQGSYEQYF.

The V call is TRBV5-1, the J call TRBJ1-4, with D possibly matching TRBD1 (6 bases). This CDR3 region has 15 residues. CDR1 is SGHRS and CDR2 is YFSETQ in the germline V gene. V shed 3 bases and J shed 5 bases, with 14 bases lying between them. CDR3 amino acids: CASSSEGHDNEKLFF. The CDR3 DNA sequence: TGCGCCAGCAGCTCCGAGGGACATGACAATGAAAAACTGTTTTTT.

This clone showed up just a few times. The rearrangement links TRBV24-1 to TRBJ2-1; 7 bases line up with TRBD1. The V and J ends lost 3 bases and 5 bases, in that order; junction bases with no gene match: 6. The CDR3 is made up of 15 amino acids. CDR1 and CDR2 (germline): KGHDR, SFDVKD. In DNA form, the CDR3 reads TGTGCCACCAGTGATCACTCCGGGACAGACAATGAGCAGTTCTTC. Translation: CATSDHSGTDNEQFF.

The chain has TRBV5-8 and TRBJ1-5; 9 positions agree with TRBD1. CDR1 is SGHTS and CDR2 is YDEGEE in the germline V gene. V shed 4 bases, J shed 4 bases, and the junction held 6 bases outside the gene matches. The CDR3 is 15 amino acids. The CDR3 DNA sequence: TGTGCCAGCAGCCCCGGGACAGGGTGGAATCAGCCCCAGCATTTT. Protein product: CASSPGTGWNQPQHF.

The chain joins TRBV4-2 to TRBJ1-4; no clear D gene. V dropped 0 bases and J dropped 4 bases, with 9 bases sitting between them. CDR1 is LGHNA and CDR2 is YNFKEQ in the germline V gene. The CDR3 runs 15 residues. The chain's CDR3 is CASSQEILFNEKLFF. As DNA, the CDR3 is TGTGCCAGCAGCCAAGAAATACTTTTTAATGAAAAACTGTTTTTT.

This clone was found once. The V call is TRBV5-1, the J call TRBJ2-3; D perhaps matches TRBD1 (6 bases). With 7 bases removed from V and 4 bases from J, the gap between germline ends came to 10 bases. The germline V gene has CDR1 SGHRS and CDR2 YFSETQ. The CDR3 is made up of 12 amino acids. CDR3 coding DNA: TGCGCCAGCCACAGGGCCCCAGATACGCAGTATTTT. This encodes CASHRAPDTQYF. The whole variable domain, remainder taken from reference TRBV5-1 and TRBJ2-3, is KAGVTQTPRYLIKTRGQQVTLSCSPISGHRSVSWYQQTPGQGLQFLFEYFSETQRNKGNFPGRFSGRQFSNSRSEMNVSTLELGDSALYLCASHRAPDTQYFGPGTRLTVL.

In this sample, this clone turned up once. The chain joins TRBV10-3 to TRBJ2-5; 9 bases map to TRBD2. The V segment lost 2 bases and the J segment 4 bases; nucleotides outside the gene matches: 2. This CDR3 is built from 14 residues. Per the germline V gene, CDR1 is ENHRY and CDR2 is SYGVKD. CDR3 coding DNA: TGTGCCATCAGTGAGGGTAGCGGGAGAGAGACCCAGTACTTC. It encodes CAISEGSGRETQYF.

The V gene is TRBV18, the J gene TRBJ2-1; 11 positions agree with TRBD2. The CDR3 consists of 16 residues. V was clipped by 4 bases and J by 7 bases; unmatched bases: 9. The germline V gene has CDR1 KGHSH and CDR2 LQKENI. The CDR3 nucleotides read TGTGCCAGCTCACTGACCGGGACTAGCGGACTGAATGAGCAGTTCTTC. Its protein is CASSLTGTSGLNEQFF. Full variable domain (rest looked up from reference TRBV18 and TRBJ2-1): NAGVMQNPRHLVRRRGQEARLRCSPMKGHSHVYWYRQLPEEGLKFMVYLQKENIIDESGMPKERFSAEFPKEGPSILRIQQVVRGDSAAYFCASSLTGTSGLNEQFFGPGTRLTVL.

The chain combines TRBV4-1 with TRBJ2-1, with D maybe TRBD1 (6 bases). The CDR3 loop spans 16 amino acids. Deletions cut 0 bases from V and 9 bases from J, with 18 bases between. CDR1 and CDR2 (germline): MGHRA, YSYEKL. CDR3 DNA sequence: TGCGCCAGCAGCCAAGATAGGGGCAGGGGTCTTGCTGAGCAGTTCTTC. It codes for CASSQDRGRGLAEQFF.

The chain carries TRBV9 and TRBJ1-2; no reliable D call. The germline gives CDR1 SGDLS, CDR2 YYNGEE. V shed 1 base and J shed 7 bases, with 14 bases lying between them. The CDR3 runs to 14 residues. In DNA, the CDR3 is TGTGCCAGCAGCGTAATGGAGGGAGCAGCTGGCTACACCTTC. It encodes CASSVMEGAAGYTF.

V is TRBV7-2 and J is TRBJ2-1; 10 bases are a match to TRBD2. CDR3 length equals 16 residues. CDR1 and CDR2 from the germline V gene are SGHTA and FQGNSA. V was clipped by 5 bases and J by 8 bases; unmatched bases: 12. The chain's CDR3 is CASSLTSGVVLYEQFF. CDR3 DNA: TGTGCCAGCAGCCTCACTAGCGGGGTCGTTTTATATGAGCAGTTCTTC.

The chain links TRBV9 to TRBJ1-1; D is uncertain. Germline V gene sequence: CDR1 SGDLS, CDR2 YYNGEE. The CDR3 is 14 residues long. Trimming took off 0 bases at V and 1 base at J, with 7 bases between the two ends. CDR3 protein: CASSVGHQNTEAFF. The CDR3 DNA reads as TGTGCCAGCAGCGTAGGACACCAGAACACTGAAGCTTTCTTT.

The chain employs TRBV13 and TRBJ2-2, with 8 positions matching TRBD1. Germline V CDR1 and CDR2: PRHDT, FYEKMQ (reference sequence). The CDR3 extends over 15 amino acids. Trimming removed 5 bases from V and 7 bases from J; junction bases left unmatched: 9. The CDR3 is CASSRGQGRDGELFF. The CDR3 region has the DNA TGTGCCAGCAGCAGAGGACAGGGAAGGGACGGGGAGCTGTTTTTT. The whole variable domain, remainder taken from reference TRBV13 and TRBJ2-2, is AAGVIQSPRHLIKEKRETATLKCYPIPRHDTVYWYQQGPGQDPQFLISFYEKMQSDKGSIPDRFSAQQFSDYHSELNMSSLELGDSALYFCASSRGQGRDGELFFGEGSRLTVL.

This chain uses TRBV28 with TRBJ1-2, with D possibly TRBD1 on 6 matching bases. CDR1 and CDR2 from the germline V gene are MDHEN and SYDVKM. V lost 7 bases to trimming and J lost 2 bases, with 17 bases between them. The CDR3 contains 15 residues. CDR3 DNA sequence: TGTGCCAGCACGCAAATCGGGGGGCCAAACTATGGCTACACCTTC. Protein sequence: CASTQIGGPNYGYTF.